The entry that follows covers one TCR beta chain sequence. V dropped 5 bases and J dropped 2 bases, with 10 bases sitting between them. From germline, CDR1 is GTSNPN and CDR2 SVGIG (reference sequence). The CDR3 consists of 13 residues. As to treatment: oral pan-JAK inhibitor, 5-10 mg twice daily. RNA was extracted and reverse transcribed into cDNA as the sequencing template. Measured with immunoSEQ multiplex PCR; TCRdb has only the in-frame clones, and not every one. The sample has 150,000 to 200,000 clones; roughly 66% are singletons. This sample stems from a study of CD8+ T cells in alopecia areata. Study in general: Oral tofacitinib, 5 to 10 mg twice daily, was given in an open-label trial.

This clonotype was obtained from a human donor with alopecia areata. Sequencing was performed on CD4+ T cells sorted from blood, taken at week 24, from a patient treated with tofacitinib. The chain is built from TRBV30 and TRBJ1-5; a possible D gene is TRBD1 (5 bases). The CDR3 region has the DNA TGTGCCTGGTCGGACACTGGCAATCAGCCCCAGCATTTT. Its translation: CAWSDTGNQPQHF. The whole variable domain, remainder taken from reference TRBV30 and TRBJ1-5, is SQTIHQWPATLVQPVGSPLSLECTVEGTSNPNLYWYRQAAGRGLQLLFYSVGIGQISSEVPQNLSASRPQDRQFILSSKKLLLSDSGFYLCAWSDTGNQPQHFGDGTRLSIL.